The next 21 T cell receptor beta chains were all read from a single sample in a study of CD4 T cells in relation to SARS-CoV-2 and coronaviruses. The unexposed donors gave CD4+ T cells in about 2010-2019, prior to COVID-19. CD4+ T cells were isolated from the cells after around 10 days of culture. No antigen has been identified for these receptors. Clones were sequenced by immunoSEQ multiplex PCR, and TCRdb holds only the in-frame ones, with some missing. The repertoire holds roughly 18,000 clones, with approximately 77% as singletons. The specimen sequenced was CD4+ T cells from PBMCs, cultured in vitro. These receptors were collected from a human donor in good health.

This clone was detected a few times. The chain links TRBV27 to TRBJ1-6; a possible D gene is TRBD1 (5 bases). The CDR3 runs 14 residues. Germline-derived CDR1 and CDR2 are MNHEY and SMNVEV (reference sequence). The V end lost 7 bases, the J end lost 2 bases, and 9 bases lay between the germline ends. CDR3 loop: CASTIGAYNSPLHF. The CDR3 DNA reads TGTGCCAGCACGATAGGGGCCTATAATTCACCCCTCCACTTT.

The rearrangement links TRBV2 to TRBJ2-7, with D uncertain. The CDR3 has 17 residues. The ends were cut back, 2 bases at V and 0 bases at J, with 17 bases in the middle. Germline assignment: CDR1 SNHLY and CDR2 FYNNEI. This CDR3 is CASSEQLGRSFSYEQYF. In DNA, the CDR3 is TGTGCCAGCAGTGAACAGTTAGGACGGTCTTTCTCCTACGAGCAGTACTTC.

V gene TRBV5-3 combines with J gene TRBJ2-7; a weak D match, TRBD2 (6 bases). TRBV5-3 is marked as an open reading frame, function uncertain. This CDR3 contains 16 residues. V lost 2 bases to trimming and J lost 2 bases, with 17 bases between them. The chain's CDR3 is CARSFSLRDPAYEQYF. The CDR3 coding sequence is TGTGCCAGAAGCTTTTCTTTGCGGGACCCAGCCTACGAGCAGTACTTC.

The chain couples TRBV30 to TRBJ1-4, with D perhaps TRBD1 (5 bases). Germline CDR1 is GTSNPN and CDR2 is SVGIG (reference sequence). The ends were cut back, 2 bases at V and 7 bases at J, with 20 bases in the middle. This CDR3 has 16 residues. The DNA for the CDR3 is TGTGCCTGGAGTTCCGGGACCGGGGCGCCCGGTGAAAAACTGTTTTTT. It encodes CAWSSGTGAPGEKLFF.

The genes are TRBV18 and TRBJ2-5, with D perhaps assigned TRBD1 or TRBD2 (5 bases each). The CDR3 contains 19 residues. V shed 4 bases and J shed 1 base, with 25 bases lying between them. From germline, CDR1 is KGHSH and CDR2 LQKENI. CDR3 loop: CASSLLRPGTPGFQETQYF. The DNA of the CDR3 is TGTGCCAGCTCACTCCTCCGACCGGGGACGCCCGGTTTCCAAGAGACCCAGTACTTC.

V usage is TRBV12-3 or TRBV12-4 and J usage is TRBJ2-1; D gene unclear. V lost 2 bases to trimming and J lost 6 bases, with 8 bases between them. CDR3 length equals 13 residues. For the CDR3, the DNA is TGTGCCAGCAGTTTAAGTAGAACCAATGAGCAGTTCTTC. The encoded protein is CASSLSRTNEQFF.

This clone showed up just once. The chain uses TRBV7-3 and TRBJ2-7, with 12 nucleotides matching TRBD2. The germline V gene encodes CDR1 SGHTA and CDR2 FQGTGA. J lost 1 base, V lost 5 bases, and 3 bases had no gene match. The CDR3 sequence is 15 residues long. The chain's CDR3 is CASSLGLAGSYEQYF. The CDR3 region has the DNA TGTGCCAGCAGCCTGGGACTAGCGGGTTCCTACGAGCAGTACTTC.

V gene TRBV7-2 combines with J gene TRBJ2-7; D unresolved. The germline V gene has CDR1 SGHTA and CDR2 FQGNSA. Trimming cost V 4 bases and J 4 bases, with 14 bases left between them. This CDR3 comprises 14 residues. This chain's CDR3 is CASSSGFVGYEQYF. DNA for the CDR3: TGTGCCAGCAGCTCCGGGTTCGTCGGTTACGAGCAGTACTTC.

The chain recombines TRBV25-1 with TRBJ1-3; D gene uncertain. Germline CDR1 is MGHDK and CDR2 is SYGVNS. The V gene lost 0 bases and the J gene lost 0 bases, with 15 bases spanning the gap. The CDR3 loop spans 18 amino acids. The CDR3 nucleotides read TGTGCCAGCAGTGAATATTCTGGCACATTATTCTCTGGAAACACCATATATTTT. Translated: CASSEYSGTLFSGNTIYF.

This clone was seen just once. The gene calls are TRBV19 and TRBJ1-3, with 9 bases identical to TRBD1. Trimming took 6 bases from V and 3 from J; bases not matched to a gene: 9. CDR1 is LNHDA and CDR2 is SQIVND in the germline V gene (reference sequence). The CDR3 extends over 16 amino acids. The CDR3 loop is CASSNRGRTYGNTIYF. DNA of the CDR3: TGTGCCAGTAGCAACAGGGGGCGGACATATGGAAACACCATATATTTT. Full variable domain (outside the CDR3, taken from reference TRBV19 and TRBJ1-3): DGGITQSPKYLFRKEGQNVTLSCEQNLNHDAMYWYRQDPGQGLRLIYYSQIVNDFQKGDIAEGYSVSREKKESFPLTVTSAQKNPTAFYLCASSNRGRTYGNTIYFGEGSWLTVV.

The V call is TRBV2, the J call TRBJ2-1; D is possibly TRBD2 (7 bases). Between the trimmed V and J ends, which lost 4 bases and 3 bases, there was a span of 13 bases. Per the germline V gene, CDR1 is SNHLY and CDR2 is FYNNEI. The CDR3 is made up of 15 amino acids. The CDR3 DNA reads as TGTGCCAGCAGTGGGGGGGGGCTGAACTACAATGAGCAGTTCTTC. This sequence encodes CASSGGGLNYNEQFF.

The CDR3 is CASSYSTGEKLFF. CDR3 DNA: TGTGCCAGCAGCTACAGCACCGGGGAAAAACTGTTTTTT. V and J are TRBV2 and TRBJ1-4; no clear D. The CDR3 is 13 residues long. V was trimmed by 6 bases and J by 8 bases, leaving 13 bases between them. Germline V gene lookup returns CDR1 SNHLY and CDR2 FYNNEI.

The chain links TRBV24-1 to TRBJ2-5; TRBD1 matches at 9 bases. Trimming at V came to 4 bases and at J to 4 bases, leaving 9 bases not matched to a gene. Looked up from germline, CDR1 is KGHDR and CDR2 is SFDVKD. The CDR3 is 16 amino acids. CDR3 sequence: CATSDRGQGKAETQYF. The CDR3 DNA reads as TGTGCCACCAGTGACCGGGGACAGGGAAAAGCAGAGACCCAGTACTTC.

The chain couples TRBV6-5 to TRBJ2-5; tentatively, D is TRBD1 (6 bases). The germline gives CDR1 MNHEY, CDR2 SVGAGI. The CDR3 is 13 residues long. V dropped 6 bases and J dropped 5 bases, with 13 bases sitting between them. CDR3 loop: CASSRDIRETQYF. The DNA of the CDR3 is TGTGCCAGCAGCAGGGACATAAGGGAGACCCAGTACTTC.

This clone was observed a few times. The chain joins TRBV6-6 to TRBJ2-7; TRBD2 matches 11 bases. The CDR3 consists of 14 residues. The germline CDR1 and CDR2 sequences are MNHNY and SVGAGI (reference sequence). J gave up 2 bases and V 6 bases, and 3 bases lay outside the gene matches. This chain's CDR3 is CASRTGLAAYEQYF. CDR3 nucleotide sequence: TGTGCCAGCAGAACGGGACTAGCGGCCTACGAGCAGTACTTC.

This chain joins TRBV5-1 and TRBJ2-5; weak D call: TRBD1 (6 bases). Germline V CDR1 and CDR2: SGHRS, YFSETQ. The CDR3 totals 14 residues. The ends were cut back, 4 bases at V and 0 bases at J, with 10 bases in the middle. The CDR3 DNA is TGCGCCAGCAGCGGAGGACAGTACCAAGAGACCCAGTACTTC. Translating gives CASSGGQYQETQYF.

This chain joins TRBV5-5 and TRBJ1-6; the match to TRBD1 covers 8 bases. This CDR3 has 16 residues. Trimming removed 2 bases from V and 9 bases from J; junction bases left unmatched: 10. In germline, CDR1 is SGHKS, CDR2 YYEKEE (reference sequence). In nucleotides, the CDR3 is TGTGCCAGCAGCTTACTCTCAGGGACAGGCATTTCACCCCTCCACTTT. Protein sequence: CASSLLSGTGISPLHF.

The V and J genes are TRBV5-1 and TRBJ2-7, with 7 nucleotides matching TRBD1. V gave up 4 bases and J gave up 6 bases; unmatched junction bases: 10. The CDR3 sequence is 14 residues long. The germline V gene has CDR1 SGHRS and CDR2 YFSETQ. As DNA, the CDR3 is TGCGCCAGCAGCGCCATGGGGACAGTCGGCGAGCAGTACTTC. Protein: CASSAMGTVGEQYF. The entire variable domain, with the rest obtained from reference TRBV5-1 and TRBJ2-7, is as follows: KAGVTQTPRYLIKTRGQQVTLSCSPISGHRSVSWYQQTPGQGLQFLFEYFSETQRNKGNFPGRFSGRQFSNSRSEMNVSTLELGDSALYLCASSAMGTVGEQYFGPGTRLTVT.

This sequence joins TRBV7-9 and TRBJ1-2; D is ambiguous. With 0 bases removed from V and 8 bases from J, the gap between germline ends came to 16 bases. The length of the CDR3 is 15 residues. Germline V CDR1 and CDR2: SEHNR, FQNEAQ (reference sequence). The CDR3 DNA sequence: TGTGCCAGCAGCTTAGCGCTTCCCGGGCCGGGCGGCTACACCTTC. Protein sequence: CASSLALPGPGGYTF. Full variable domain (outside the CDR3, taken from reference TRBV7-9 and TRBJ1-2): DTGVSQNPRHKITKRGQNVTFRCDPISEHNRLYWYRQTLGQGPEFLTYFQNEAQLEKSRLLSDRFSAERPKGSFSTLEIQRTEQGDSAMYLCASSLALPGPGGYTFGSGTRLTVV.

The chain joins TRBV7-9 to TRBJ1-1; 7 bases are shared with TRBD1. The V and J ends lost 5 bases and 2 bases, in that order; junction bases with no gene match: 5. Germline-derived CDR1 and CDR2 are SEHNR and FQNEAQ (reference sequence). CDR3 length equals 14 residues. The CDR3 sequence: CASSPWDSNTEAFF. The CDR3 DNA reads as TGTGCCAGCAGCCCTTGGGACAGCAACACTGAAGCTTTCTTT.

This chain uses TRBV9 with TRBJ1-1; D call uncertain. The CDR3 length is 15 residues. Germline values: CDR1 SGDLS, CDR2 YYNGEE. V lost 0 bases and J lost 4, with 13 bases in between. Here the CDR3 DNA reads TGTGCCAGCAGCGTAGGGGTCGGTCGGGGCACTGAAGCTTTCTTT. Translation gives CASSVGVGRGTEAFF.